Below, 21 T cell receptor beta chains from the same sample are listed, as sequenced in a study of CD8 T cells in ankylosing spondylitis. From the 5' RACE reads, TCRdb called clonotypes with MiXCR, one entry per CDR3 protein. The table shows fewer than 350,000 distinct CDR3 sequences, with approximately 10% occurring only once. Sequencing input: blood, either unsorted or a sorted T cell fraction (not recorded which). These receptors originate from a female donor with ankylosing spondylitis or in good health (not recorded which).

This clonotype came up many times. The rearrangement joins TRBV27 to TRBJ1-5; D call uncertain. Between the trimmed V and J ends, which lost 1 base and 5 bases, there was a span of 9 bases. This CDR3 region has 14 residues. Germline V gene sequence: CDR1 MNHEY, CDR2 SMNVEV (reference sequence). As DNA, the CDR3 is TGTGCCAGCAGTTTATGGGGTGTGGATCAGCCCCAGCATTTT. It encodes CASSLWGVDQPQHF.

This clonotype was observed at least ten times. V and J are TRBV20-1 and TRBJ1-5, with D perhaps matching TRBD1 (6 bases). The V and J ends lost 3 bases and 0 bases respectively, with 18 bases between them. The germline V gene encodes CDR1 DFQATT and CDR2 SNEGSKA (reference sequence). This CDR3 region has 17 residues. CDR3 sequence (DNA): TGCAGTGCTAGGCCCACAAGAAGACAGGATAGCAATCAGCCCCAGCATTTT. Translated, it gives CSARPTRRQDSNQPQHF.

The CDR3 protein is CASSGGQVTDTQYF. The CDR3 DNA is TGTGCCAGCAGTGGGGGACAAGTCACAGATACGCAGTATTTT. This chain links TRBV6-1 with TRBJ2-3; a weak D match, TRBD1 (6 bases). The CDR3 spans 14 residues. Germline V CDR1 and CDR2: MNHNS, SASEGT. Trimming took off 4 bases at V and 2 bases at J, with 10 bases between the two ends.

The table lists this clonotype with many counts. This chain links TRBV10-3 with TRBJ2-3; 11 bases match TRBD2. With 6 bases clipped from V and 0 bases from J, the junction kept 2 bases outside the gene matches. CDR3 length: 15 residues. CDR1 is ENHRY and CDR2 is SYGVKD in the germline V gene. CDR3 residues: CAISRTSGSTDTQYF. CDR3 sequence (DNA): TGTGCCATCAGCAGGACTAGCGGGAGCACAGATACGCAGTATTTT.

This clonotype was counted at least ten times. The chain employs TRBV27 and TRBJ2-5; 7 bases are shared with TRBD1. From germline, CDR1 is MNHEY and CDR2 SMNVEV (reference sequence). CDR3 length: 13 residues. V gave up 5 bases and J gave up 3 bases; unmatched junction bases: 3. CDR3 amino acids: CASSHRGEETQYF. CDR3 coding DNA: TGTGCCAGCAGTCACAGGGGAGAAGAGACCCAGTACTTC.

Ten or more counts support this clonotype. The gene calls are TRBV20-1 and TRBJ2-1; D call uncertain. CDR1 DFQATT and CDR2 SNEGSKA come from the germline V gene (reference sequence). Between the trimmed V and J ends, which lost 1 base and 10 bases, there was a span of 11 bases. The CDR3 extends over 12 amino acids. The CDR3 is CSARGLGGEQFF. CDR3 nucleotide sequence: TGCAGTGCTAGAGGGTTAGGTGGAGAGCAGTTCTTC.

The table lists this clonotype with many counts. V usage is TRBV6-1 and J usage is TRBJ2-2; D is uncertain. Trimming pared 2 bases from V and 3 bases from J, leaving 7 bases between. The CDR3 runs to 14 residues. Looked up from germline, CDR1 is MNHNS and CDR2 is SASEGT. This CDR3 is CASSERSDTGELFF. CDR3 sequence (DNA): TGTGCCAGCAGTGAAAGGTCGGACACCGGGGAGCTGTTTTTT.

This clonotype was found a few times. This chain links TRBV12-3 or TRBV12-4 with TRBJ2-1; TRBD2 agrees at 7 bases. Trimming cost V 6 bases and J 0 bases; bases outside gene matches: 8. The CDR3 is made up of 16 amino acids. The CDR3 reads CASRPPSGVSYNEQFF. CDR3 nucleotide sequence: TGTGCCAGCAGGCCTCCTAGCGGAGTCTCCTACAATGAGCAGTTCTTC.

This clonotype has at least ten counts. The V and J genes are TRBV11-2 and TRBJ2-2, with D tentatively TRBD1 or TRBD2 (5 bases each). The germline V gene has CDR1 SGHAT and CDR2 FQNNGV. CDR3 length equals 15 residues. V dropped 1 base and J dropped 8 bases, with 14 bases sitting between them. The CDR3 reads CASSLVPGSRGELFF. Here the CDR3 DNA reads TGTGCCAGCAGCTTAGTCCCAGGGAGTAGGGGGGAGCTGTTTTTT. Full variable domain (outside the CDR3, taken from reference TRBV11-2 and TRBJ2-2): EAGVAQSPRYKIIEKRQSVAFWCNPISGHATLYWYQQILGQGPKLLIQFQNNGVVDDSQLPKDRFSAERLKGVDSTLKIQPAKLEDSAVYLCASSLVPGSRGELFFGEGSRLTVL.

This clonotype was recorded at least ten times. CDR3 loop: CASSDVLNTEAFF. The CDR3 region has the DNA TGCGCCAGCAGTGACGTCCTGAACACTGAAGCTTTCTTT. The genes are TRBV10-1 and TRBJ1-1; D is unclear. V lost 3 bases and J 0 bases, leaving 5 bases between the germline ends. Germline lookup yields CDR1 WNHNN and CDR2 SYGVQD (reference sequence). The CDR3 loop spans 13 amino acids.

This clonotype is medium-sized within its sample. This chain connects TRBV5-1 to TRBJ1-6; the D gene is possibly TRBD1 (5 bases). Germline CDR1 SGHRS, CDR2 YFSETQ. V dropped 2 bases and J dropped 0 bases, with 12 bases sitting between them. CDR3 length: 17 residues. The CDR3 DNA follows: TGCGCCAGCAGCTTCACGGGACTGAGCTCCTATAATTCACCCCTCCACTTT. This encodes CASSFTGLSSYNSPLHF.

This clonotype was found many times. This chain joins TRBV28 and TRBJ1-6; D gene ambiguous. Per the germline V gene, CDR1 is MDHEN and CDR2 is SYDVKM. The CDR3 loop spans 14 amino acids. Trimming pared 2 bases from V and 8 bases from J, leaving 10 bases between. The CDR3 nucleotides read TGTGCCAGCAGTTTACCCCTACGTGATTCACCCCTCCACTTT. Translation: CASSLPLRDSPLHF.

In this sample, this clonotype turned up many times. J is TRBJ2-5 and V is TRBV20-1; D not resolved. Germline values: CDR1 DFQATT, CDR2 SNEGSKA (reference sequence). This CDR3 is built from 15 residues. V dropped 0 bases and J dropped 3 bases, with 14 bases sitting between them. CDR3 nucleotide sequence: TGCAGTGCTAGAGAAATTCAAGGAATTGAAGAGACCCAGTACTTC. Amino acid sequence: CSAREIQGIEETQYF.

This clonotype occurred many times. The J gene is TRBJ1-5, the V gene TRBV6-1; D possibly corresponds to TRBD1 (6 bases). Germline assignment: CDR1 MNHNS and CDR2 SASEGT. With 6 bases removed from V and 3 bases from J, the gap between germline ends came to 12 bases. This CDR3 has 14 residues. CDR3 protein: CASRATGTNQPQHF. CDR3 in DNA: TGTGCCAGCAGGGCTACAGGGACCAATCAGCCCCAGCATTTT.

This clonotype has a count of ten or more. The chain employs TRBV12-3 or TRBV12-4 and TRBJ2-7; tentative D call: TRBD1 (5 bases). This CDR3 has 15 amino acids. Trimming cost V 3 bases and J 2 bases, with 14 bases left between them. The CDR3, as DNA: TGTGCCAGCAGTTTTTTCGCGACAGTGGCCTACGAGCAGTACTTC. Protein: CASSFFATVAYEQYF.

This clonotype was observed a few times. The chain couples TRBV12-3 or TRBV12-4 to TRBJ2-5; D could derive from TRBD1 or TRBD2 (5 bases each). Trimming took 5 bases from V and 3 from J, leaving 16 bases between them. The CDR3 runs 15 residues. CDR3 in amino acids: CASSPEGRVKETQYF. The CDR3 coding sequence is TGTGCCAGCAGTCCCGAGGGACGGGTAAAAGAGACCCAGTACTTC.

There are many counts of this clonotype. The rearrangement uses TRBV28 and TRBJ2-5; D might be TRBD2 (7 bases). The germline V gene has CDR1 MDHEN and CDR2 SYDVKM. CDR3 length: 14 amino acids. The V end was cut by 3 bases, the J end by 1 base, with 9 bases between. CDR3 region: CASSLGGLQETQYF. In nucleotides, the CDR3 is TGTGCCAGCAGTTTGGGGGGGCTCCAAGAGACCCAGTACTTC.

This clonotype was found many times. V and J are TRBV20-1 and TRBJ2-7, with D maybe TRBD1 (5 bases). The CDR3 runs 14 residues. Germline CDR1 is DFQATT and CDR2 is SNEGSKA (reference sequence). Trimming cost V 4 bases and J 1 base, with 14 bases left between them. The chain's CDR3 is CSATARQFSYEQYF. CDR3 DNA sequence: TGCAGTGCTACGGCAAGACAGTTTTCCTACGAGCAGTACTTC.

This clonotype came up many times. The chain has TRBV29-1 and TRBJ1-5; TRBD1 is a possible D gene (5 bases). V was cut by 6 bases and J by 2 bases, with 11 bases left in between. Per the germline V gene, CDR1 is SQVTM and CDR2 is ANQGSEA. The CDR3 runs 13 residues. The CDR3 reads CSVREGRNQPQHF. The CDR3 bases are TGCAGCGTCCGTGAGGGACGCAATCAGCCCCAGCATTTT.

Details on this clonotype: This may stem from a read error, because a much larger clone lies one nucleotide away. The V call is TRBV20-1, the J call TRBJ1-2, with 7 positions matching TRBD1. V was clipped by 5 bases and J by 2 bases; unmatched bases: 8. Germline CDR1 is DFQATT and CDR2 is SNEGSKA (reference sequence). The CDR3 spans 14 residues. CDR3 protein: CSASTGFKNYGYTF. The CDR3 DNA is TGCAGTGCTTCGACAGGGTTTAAGAACTATGGCTACACCTTC.

This clonotype was seen a handful of times. The chain couples TRBV11-2 to TRBJ1-1, with D unclear. CDR1 and CDR2 (germline): SGHAT, FQNNGV. The V end was cut by 1 base, the J end by 10 bases, with 10 bases between. The CDR3 is 12 amino acids. CDR3 in DNA: TGTGCCAGCAGCTTAGTTCTTGGGCGAGCTTTCTTT. This sequence encodes CASSLVLGRAFF.